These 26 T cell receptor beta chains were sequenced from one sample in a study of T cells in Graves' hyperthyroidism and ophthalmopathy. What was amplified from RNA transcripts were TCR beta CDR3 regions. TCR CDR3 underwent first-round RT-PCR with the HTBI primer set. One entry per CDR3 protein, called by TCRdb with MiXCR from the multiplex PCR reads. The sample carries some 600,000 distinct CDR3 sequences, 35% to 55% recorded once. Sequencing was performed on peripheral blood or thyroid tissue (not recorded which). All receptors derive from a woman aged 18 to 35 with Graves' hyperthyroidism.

CDR3 amino acids: CASTNNQAGGWKTQYF. DNA for the CDR3: TGTGCCAGTACCAACAACCAAGCGGGAGGTTGGAAGACCCAGTACTTC. The chain carries TRBV19 and TRBJ2-5; 9 bases are a match to TRBD2. J was trimmed by 6 bases and V by 7 bases; bases with no gene match: 15. Germline CDR1 reads LNHDA; CDR2 reads SQIVND (reference sequence). The CDR3 is 16 residues long.

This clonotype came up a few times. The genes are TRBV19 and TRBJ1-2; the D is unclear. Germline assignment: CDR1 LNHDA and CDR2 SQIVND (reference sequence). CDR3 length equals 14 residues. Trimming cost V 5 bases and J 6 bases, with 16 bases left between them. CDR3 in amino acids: CASSLLQGWDGYTF. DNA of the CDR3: TGTGCCAGTAGTCTATTACAAGGCTGGGATGGCTACACCTTC. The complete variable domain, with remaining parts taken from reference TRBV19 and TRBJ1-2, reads DGGITQSPKYLFRKEGQNVTLSCEQNLNHDAMYWYRQDPGQGLRLIYYSQIVNDFQKGDIAEGYSVSREKKESFPLTVTSAQKNPTAFYLCASSLLQGWDGYTFGSGTRLTVV.

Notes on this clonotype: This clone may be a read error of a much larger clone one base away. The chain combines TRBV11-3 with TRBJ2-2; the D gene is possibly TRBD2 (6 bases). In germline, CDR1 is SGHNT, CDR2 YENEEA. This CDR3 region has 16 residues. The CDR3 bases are TGTGCCAGCAGCTCATTGGGTGGGAGGAACACCAGGGAGCTGTTTTTT. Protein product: CASSSLGGRNTRELFF.

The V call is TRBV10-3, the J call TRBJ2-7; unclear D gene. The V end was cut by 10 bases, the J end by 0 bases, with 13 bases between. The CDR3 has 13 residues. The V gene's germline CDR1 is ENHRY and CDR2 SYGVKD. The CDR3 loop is CASRPGTSYEQYF. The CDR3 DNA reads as TGTGCCAGCCGCCCGGGTACCTCCTACGAGCAGTACTTC.

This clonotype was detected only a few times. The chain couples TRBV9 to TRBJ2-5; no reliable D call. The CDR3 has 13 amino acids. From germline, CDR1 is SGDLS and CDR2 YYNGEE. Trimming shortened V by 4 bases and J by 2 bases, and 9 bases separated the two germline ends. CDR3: CASSHSRQETQYF. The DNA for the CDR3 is TGTGCCAGCAGCCACTCGCGGCAAGAGACCCAGTACTTC.

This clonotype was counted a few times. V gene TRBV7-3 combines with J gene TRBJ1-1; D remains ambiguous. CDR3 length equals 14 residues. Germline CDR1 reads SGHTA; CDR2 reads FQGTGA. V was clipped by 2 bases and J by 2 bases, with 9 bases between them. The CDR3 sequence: CASSLGPRNTEAFF. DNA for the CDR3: TGTGCCAGCAGCTTAGGGCCGAGAAACACTGAAGCTTTCTTT.

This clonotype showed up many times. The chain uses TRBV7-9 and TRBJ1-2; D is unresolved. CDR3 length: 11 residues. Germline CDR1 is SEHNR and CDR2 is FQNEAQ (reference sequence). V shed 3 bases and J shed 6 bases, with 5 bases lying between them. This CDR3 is CASSLSNGYTF. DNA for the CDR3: TGTGCCAGCAGCTTGTCCAATGGCTACACCTTC.

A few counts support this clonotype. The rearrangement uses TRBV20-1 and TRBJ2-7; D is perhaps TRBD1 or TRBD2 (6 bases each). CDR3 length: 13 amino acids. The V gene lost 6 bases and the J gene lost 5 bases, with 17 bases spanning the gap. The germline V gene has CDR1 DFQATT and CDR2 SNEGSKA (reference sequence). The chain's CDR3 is CSALGPGANEQYF. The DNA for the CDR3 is TGCAGTGCCCTTGGGCCGGGGGCCAACGAGCAGTACTTC.

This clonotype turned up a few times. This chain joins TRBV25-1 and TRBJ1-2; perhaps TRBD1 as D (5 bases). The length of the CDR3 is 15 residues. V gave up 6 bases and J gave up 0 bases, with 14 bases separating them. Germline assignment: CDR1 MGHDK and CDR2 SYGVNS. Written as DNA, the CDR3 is TGTGCCAGCAGCGGAGGGGCGACGGCTAACTATGGCTACACCTTC. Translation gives CASSGGATANYGYTF.

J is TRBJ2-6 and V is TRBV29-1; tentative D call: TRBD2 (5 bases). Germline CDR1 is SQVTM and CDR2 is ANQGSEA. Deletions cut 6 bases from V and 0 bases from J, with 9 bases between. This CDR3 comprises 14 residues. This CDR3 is CSVRADSGANVLTF. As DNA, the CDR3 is TGCAGCGTGAGGGCCGACTCTGGGGCCAACGTCCTGACTTTC.

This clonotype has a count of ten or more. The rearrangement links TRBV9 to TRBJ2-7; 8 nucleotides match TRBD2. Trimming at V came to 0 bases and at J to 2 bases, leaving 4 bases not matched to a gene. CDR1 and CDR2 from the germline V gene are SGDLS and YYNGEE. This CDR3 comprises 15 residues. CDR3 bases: TGTGCCAGCAGCGTAGGGCTAGCGGGTACCTACGAGCAGTACTTC. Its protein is CASSVGLAGTYEQYF.

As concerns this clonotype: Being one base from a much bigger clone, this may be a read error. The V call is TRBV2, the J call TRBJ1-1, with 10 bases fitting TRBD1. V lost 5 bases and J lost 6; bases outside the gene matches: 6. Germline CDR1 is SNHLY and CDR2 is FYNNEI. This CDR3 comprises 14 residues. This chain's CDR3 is CASSTTGGNAEAFF. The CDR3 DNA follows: TGTGCCAGCAGTACGACAGGGGGCAACGCTGAAGCTTTCTTT.

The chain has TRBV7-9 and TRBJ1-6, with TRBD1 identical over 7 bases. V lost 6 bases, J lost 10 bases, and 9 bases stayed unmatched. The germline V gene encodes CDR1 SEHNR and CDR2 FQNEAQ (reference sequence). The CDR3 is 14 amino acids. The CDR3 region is CASRSGTDGSPLHF. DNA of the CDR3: TGTGCCAGCAGATCCGGGACAGATGGATCACCCCTCCACTTT.

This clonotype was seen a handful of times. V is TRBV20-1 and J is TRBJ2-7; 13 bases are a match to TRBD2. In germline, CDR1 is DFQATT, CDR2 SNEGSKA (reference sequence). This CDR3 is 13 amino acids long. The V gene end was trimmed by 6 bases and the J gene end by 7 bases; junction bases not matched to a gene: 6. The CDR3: CSARTSGSDEQYF. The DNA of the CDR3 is TGCAGTGCCAGGACTAGCGGGAGCGATGAGCAGTACTTC.

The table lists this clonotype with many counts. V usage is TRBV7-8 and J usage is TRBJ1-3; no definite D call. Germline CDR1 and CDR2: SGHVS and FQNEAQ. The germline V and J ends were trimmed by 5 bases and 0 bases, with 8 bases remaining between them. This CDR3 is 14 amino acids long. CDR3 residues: CASSPLTSGNTIYF. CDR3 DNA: TGTGCCAGCAGCCCGCTGACCTCTGGAAACACCATATATTTT. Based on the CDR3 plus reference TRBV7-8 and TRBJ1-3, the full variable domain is GAGVSQSPRYKVAKRGQDVALRCDPISGHVSLFWYQQALGQGPEFLTYFQNEAQLDKSGLPSDRFFAERPEGSVSTLKIQRTQQEDSAVYLCASSPLTSGNTIYFGEGSWLTVV.

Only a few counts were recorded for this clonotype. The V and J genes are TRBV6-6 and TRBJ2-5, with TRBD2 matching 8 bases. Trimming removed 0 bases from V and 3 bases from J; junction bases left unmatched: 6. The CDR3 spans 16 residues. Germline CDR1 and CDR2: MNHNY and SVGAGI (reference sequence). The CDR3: CASSYSGAGVEETQYF. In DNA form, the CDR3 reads TGTGCCAGCAGTTACTCAGGAGCGGGAGTGGAAGAGACCCAGTACTTC.

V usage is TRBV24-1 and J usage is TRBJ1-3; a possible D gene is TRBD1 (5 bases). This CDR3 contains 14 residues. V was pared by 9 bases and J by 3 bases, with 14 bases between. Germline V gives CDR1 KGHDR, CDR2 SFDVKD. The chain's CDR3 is CATDPPGIGNTIYF. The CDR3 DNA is TGTGCCACCGACCCCCCAGGGATTGGAAACACCATATATTTT.

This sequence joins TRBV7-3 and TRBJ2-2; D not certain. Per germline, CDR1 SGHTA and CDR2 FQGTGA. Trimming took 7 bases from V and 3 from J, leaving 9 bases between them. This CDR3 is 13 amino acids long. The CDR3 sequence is CASKEVYTGELFF. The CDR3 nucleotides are TGTGCCAGCAAGGAAGTGTACACCGGGGAGCTGTTTTTT.

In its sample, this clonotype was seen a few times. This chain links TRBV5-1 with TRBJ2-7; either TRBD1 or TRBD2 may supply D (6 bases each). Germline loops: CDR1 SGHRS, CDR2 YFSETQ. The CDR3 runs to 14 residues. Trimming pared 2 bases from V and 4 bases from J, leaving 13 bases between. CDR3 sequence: CASSFRTAGYEQYF. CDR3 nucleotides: TGCGCCAGCAGCTTTCGGACAGCGGGTTACGAGCAGTACTTC.

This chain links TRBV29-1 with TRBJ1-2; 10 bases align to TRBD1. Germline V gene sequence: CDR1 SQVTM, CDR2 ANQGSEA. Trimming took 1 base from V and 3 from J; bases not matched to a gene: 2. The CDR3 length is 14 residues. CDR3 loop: CSVEGGTGDYGYTF. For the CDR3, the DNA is TGCAGCGTTGAAGGCGGGACAGGGGACTATGGCTACACCTTC. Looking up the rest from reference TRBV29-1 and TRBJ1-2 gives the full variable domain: SAVISQKPSRDICQRGTSLTIQCQVDSQVTMMFWYRQQPGQSLTLIATANQGSEATYESGFVIDKFPISRPNLTFSTLTVSNMSPEDSSIYLCSVEGGTGDYGYTFGSGTRLTVV.

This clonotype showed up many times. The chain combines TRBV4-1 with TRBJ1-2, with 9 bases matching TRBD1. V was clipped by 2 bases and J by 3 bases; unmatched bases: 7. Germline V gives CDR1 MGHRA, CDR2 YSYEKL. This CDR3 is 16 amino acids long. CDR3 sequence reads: CASSQKGQGRDYGYTF. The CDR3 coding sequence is TGCGCCAGCAGCCAAAAGGGACAGGGACGCGACTATGGCTACACCTTC.

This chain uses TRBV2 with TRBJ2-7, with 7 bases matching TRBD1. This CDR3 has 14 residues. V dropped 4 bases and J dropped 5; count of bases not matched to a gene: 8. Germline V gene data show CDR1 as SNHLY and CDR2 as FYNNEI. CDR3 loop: CASSGTGRPDEQYF. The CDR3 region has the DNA TGTGCCAGCAGTGGGACAGGCCGACCGGACGAGCAGTACTTC.

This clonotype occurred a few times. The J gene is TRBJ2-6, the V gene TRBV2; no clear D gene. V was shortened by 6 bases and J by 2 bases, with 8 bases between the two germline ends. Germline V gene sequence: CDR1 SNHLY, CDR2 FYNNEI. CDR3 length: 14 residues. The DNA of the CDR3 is TGTGCCAGCAGACAGTCTACTGGGGCCAACGTCCTGACTTTC. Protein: CASRQSTGANVLTF. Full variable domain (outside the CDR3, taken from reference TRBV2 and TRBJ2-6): EPEVTQTPSHQVTQMGQEVILRCVPISNHLYFYWYRQILGQKVEFLVSFYNNEISEKSEIFDDQFSVERPDGSNFTLKIRSTKLEDSAMYFCASRQSTGANVLTFGAGSRLTVL.

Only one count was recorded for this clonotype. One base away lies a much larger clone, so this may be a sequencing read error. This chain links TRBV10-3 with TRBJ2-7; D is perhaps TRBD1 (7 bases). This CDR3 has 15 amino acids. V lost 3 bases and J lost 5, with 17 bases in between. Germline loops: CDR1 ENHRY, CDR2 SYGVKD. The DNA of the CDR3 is TGTGCCATCAGTGAAGGCACAGGGGAGGCGGACGAGCAGTACTTC. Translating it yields CAISEGTGEADEQYF.

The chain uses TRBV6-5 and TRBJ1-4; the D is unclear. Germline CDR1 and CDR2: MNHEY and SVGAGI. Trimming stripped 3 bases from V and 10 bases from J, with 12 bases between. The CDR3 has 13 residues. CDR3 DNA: TGTGCCAGCAGTTATTCCGAGGGTGGAAAACTGTTTTTT. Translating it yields CASSYSEGGKLFF.

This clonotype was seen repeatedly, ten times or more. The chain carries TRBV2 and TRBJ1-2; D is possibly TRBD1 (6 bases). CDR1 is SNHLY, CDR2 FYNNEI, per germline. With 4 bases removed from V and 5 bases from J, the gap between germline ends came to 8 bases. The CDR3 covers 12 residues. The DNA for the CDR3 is TGTGCCAGCAGTGCAGGGGTGTATGGCTACACCTTC. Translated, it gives CASSAGVYGYTF.